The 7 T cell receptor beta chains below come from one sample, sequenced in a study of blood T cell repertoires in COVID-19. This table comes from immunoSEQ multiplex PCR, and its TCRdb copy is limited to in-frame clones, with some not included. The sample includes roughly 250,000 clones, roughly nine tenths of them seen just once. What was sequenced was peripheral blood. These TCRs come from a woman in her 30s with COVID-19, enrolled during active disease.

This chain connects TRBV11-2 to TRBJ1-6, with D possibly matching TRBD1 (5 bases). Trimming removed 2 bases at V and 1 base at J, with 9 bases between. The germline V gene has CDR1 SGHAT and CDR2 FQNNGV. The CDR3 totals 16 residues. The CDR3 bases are TGTGCCAGCAGCTTAAGACAGCCTTCCTATAATTCACCCCTCCACTTT. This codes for CASSLRQPSYNSPLHF.

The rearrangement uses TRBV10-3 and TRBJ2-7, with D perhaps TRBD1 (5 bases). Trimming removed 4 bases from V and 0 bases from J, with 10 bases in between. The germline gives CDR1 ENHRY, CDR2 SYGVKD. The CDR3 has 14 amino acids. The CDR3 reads CAISAQGFSYEQYF. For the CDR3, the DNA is TGTGCCATCAGTGCTCAGGGTTTCTCCTACGAGCAGTACTTC.

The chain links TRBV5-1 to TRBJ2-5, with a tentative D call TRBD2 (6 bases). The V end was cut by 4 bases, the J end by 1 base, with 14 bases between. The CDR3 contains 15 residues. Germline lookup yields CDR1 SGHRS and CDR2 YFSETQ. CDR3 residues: CASSPGLRGQETQYF. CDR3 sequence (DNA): TGCGCCAGCAGCCCGGGGTTGCGGGGCCAAGAGACCCAGTACTTC.

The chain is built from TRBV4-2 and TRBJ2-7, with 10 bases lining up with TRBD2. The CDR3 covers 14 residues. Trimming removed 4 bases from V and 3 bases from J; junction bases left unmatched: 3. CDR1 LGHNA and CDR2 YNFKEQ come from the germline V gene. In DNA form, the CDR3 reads TGTGCCAGCAGCCCTCGGACTAGCGGCTACGAGCAGTACTTC. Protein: CASSPRTSGYEQYF.

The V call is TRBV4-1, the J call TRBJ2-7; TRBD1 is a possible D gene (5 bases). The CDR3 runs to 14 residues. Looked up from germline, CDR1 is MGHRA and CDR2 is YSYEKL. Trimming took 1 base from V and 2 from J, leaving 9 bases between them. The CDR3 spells CASSQGQNPYEQYF. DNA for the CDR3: TGCGCCAGCAGCCAAGGACAGAACCCCTACGAGCAGTACTTC.

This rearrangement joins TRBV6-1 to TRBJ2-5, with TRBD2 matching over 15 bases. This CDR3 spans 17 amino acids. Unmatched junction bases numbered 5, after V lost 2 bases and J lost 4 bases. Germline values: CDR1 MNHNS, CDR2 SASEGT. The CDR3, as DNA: TGTGCCAGCAGTGAATTTGGACTAGCGGGGGGGCCAGAGACCCAGTACTTC. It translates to CASSEFGLAGGPETQYF.

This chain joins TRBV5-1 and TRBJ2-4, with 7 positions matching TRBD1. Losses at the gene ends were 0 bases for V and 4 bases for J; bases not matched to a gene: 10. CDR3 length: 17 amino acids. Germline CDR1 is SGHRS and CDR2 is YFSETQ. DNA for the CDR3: TGCGCCAGCAGCTTGGCCGGACCCGGGACAGAAAAAAACATTCAGTACTTC. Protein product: CASSLAGPGTEKNIQYF.